Listed below are T cell receptor beta chains from one sample, sequenced in a study of blood T cell repertoires in COVID-19. TCRdb's copy holds only in-frame clones and misses some; the assay was immunoSEQ multiplex PCR. The sample records roughly 40,000 clones, roughly 85% being singletons. Sequenced sample: peripheral blood. Receptor source: a human donor in a cohort sampled during active COVID-19. Both conserved end residues are part of each CDR3. D genes are given only for firm matches. Rows may omit the clone size; those that give it use once, few, many or a size class.

V gene	D gene	clone size	J gene	CDR3 protein	CDR3 DNA
TRBV4-1	-	many	TRBJ2-7	CASSSTDGYEQYF	TGCGCCAGCAGTTCTACTGACGGGTACGAGCAGTACTTC
TRBV4-2	TRBD1	once	TRBJ1-2	CASSPTRGTGYYGYTF	TGTGCCAGCAGCCCGACCCGAGGGACAGGGTACTATGGCTACACCTTC
TRBV7-6	TRBD2	-	TRBJ2-5	CASSLGGGPSGGKTQYF	TGTGCCAGCAGCTTAGGGGGGGGGCCCAGCGGGGGGAAGACCCAGTACTTC
TRBV7-9	TRBD1	-	TRBJ2-1	CASSPFTGGRANQNNEQFF	TGTGCCAGCAGCCCATTTACAGGGGGTAGGGCCAACCAAAACAATGAGCAGTTCTTC
TRBV7-9	-	-	TRBJ1-2	CASSEIQGFYGYTF	TGTGCCAGCAGCGAGATCCAGGGTTTCTATGGCTACACCTTC
TRBV13	TRBD1	-	TRBJ2-7	CASSSSGGYEQYF	TGTGCCAGCAGCTCCTCAGGGGGATACGAGCAGTACTTC
TRBV2	TRBD1	-	TRBJ2-2	CASSDSQGAVTGELFF	TGTGCCAGCAGTGATAGCCAGGGGGCGGTCACCGGGGAGCTGTTTTTT
TRBV10-3	-	once	TRBJ2-2	CAISLAATNTGELFF	TGTGCCATCAGCTTAGCGGCCACGAACACCGGGGAGCTGTTTTTT
TRBV25-1	-	once	TRBJ1-1	CASSELAGPGTEAFF	TGTGCCAGCAGTGAATTGGCAGGTCCAGGGACTGAAGCTTTCTTT
TRBV18	TRBD1	-	TRBJ1-2	CASSLQGSNYGYTF	TGTGCCAGCTCACTACAGGGGTCTAACTATGGCTACACCTTC